A single sample gave rise to the 21 T cell receptor beta chains below, sequenced in a study of human T cells and chemical hapten exposure. Sample time point: patch test 2, 6 weeks after DPC sensitization. Indicated treatment: therapeutic diphenylcyclopropenone sensitization with weekly scalp DPC. MiXCR, applied by TCRdb to the RACE reads, yields one record per CDR3 protein. The profile covers 35,000 to 50,000 distinct CDR3 sequences, with about 9.8% appearing a single time and around 16% taken by the ten largest. Sequencing was performed on whole blood, taken in connection with sensitization to the hapten diphenylcyclopropenone (DPC). These receptors came from a woman in her forties with alopecia areata. Some clones in this sample may be carry-over from other donors' samples.

The chain combines TRBV5-1 with TRBJ2-3, with D maybe TRBD1 (6 bases). Trimming removed 6 bases at V and 6 bases at J, with 14 bases between. From germline, CDR1 is SGHRS and CDR2 YFSETQ. This CDR3 region has 13 residues. CDR3 sequence reads: CASNRDSGDTQYF. The CDR3 coding sequence is TGCGCCAGCAACAGGGATTCCGGGGATACGCAGTATTTT. Drawing the rest from reference TRBV5-1 and TRBJ2-3, the complete variable domain is KAGVTQTPRYLIKTRGQQVTLSCSPISGHRSVSWYQQTPGQGLQFLFEYFSETQRNKGNFPGRFSGRQFSNSRSEMNVSTLELGDSALYLCASNRDSGDTQYFGPGTRLTVL.

This clonotype was counted a few times. The J gene is TRBJ1-1, the V gene TRBV10-3, with no clear D. The germline V and J ends were trimmed by 5 bases and 5 bases, with 15 bases remaining between them. The V gene's germline CDR1 is ENHRY and CDR2 SYGVKD. The CDR3 totals 14 residues. CDR3 DNA sequence: TGTGCCATCAGTTATAAAGGCCGGGAAACTGAAGCTTTCTTT. This gives the protein CAISYKGRETEAFF.

This clonotype was picked up many times. V is TRBV5-3 and J is TRBJ1-4, with unresolved D. TRBV5-3 is an open reading frame, and its role is uncertain. The CDR3 sequence is 16 residues long. Trimming took 4 bases from V and 6 from J, leaving 19 bases between them. CDR3 bases: TGTGCCAGAAGCCCCGGGCGAGTCGACGGGGATGAAAAACTGTTTTTT. It translates to CARSPGRVDGDEKLFF.

The table lists this clonotype with many counts. The V call is TRBV7-8, the J call TRBJ2-7; D gene unclear. The ends were cut back, 7 bases at V and 5 bases at J, with 18 bases in the middle. Germline V CDR1 and CDR2: SGHVS, FQNEAQ. This CDR3 is 14 amino acids long. The CDR3 is CASTASASSNEQYF. CDR3 nucleotide sequence: TGTGCCAGCACCGCCTCCGCCTCATCGAACGAGCAGTACTTC.

The sample holds many counts of this clonotype. The J gene is TRBJ2-7, the V gene TRBV6-6; TRBD2 might be the D (5 bases). CDR3 length: 12 amino acids. The germline gives CDR1 MNHNY, CDR2 SVGAGI (reference sequence). Trimming cost V 4 bases and J 5 bases, with 9 bases left between them. The CDR3, as DNA: TGTGCCAGCAGTTCCCTAGCCCACGAGCAGTACTTC. Translating it yields CASSSLAHEQYF.

Many counts were recorded for this clonotype. V is TRBV2 and J is TRBJ1-1; 10 nucleotides line up with TRBD1. Germline lookup yields CDR1 SNHLY and CDR2 FYNNEI. This CDR3 is built from 16 residues. V was pared by 10 bases and J by 4 bases, with 15 bases of the junction left unmatched. Here the CDR3 reads CATPLTGGKGGTEAFF. DNA of the CDR3: TGTGCCACCCCCCTGACAGGGGGCAAGGGTGGCACTGAAGCTTTCTTT.

This clonotype showed up many times. The genes are TRBV13 and TRBJ1-2; 8 bases fit TRBD1. The CDR3 spans 15 residues. Trimming took 5 bases from V and 2 from J; bases not matched to a gene: 7. Germline V CDR1 and CDR2: PRHDT, FYEKMQ (reference sequence). This CDR3 is CASSIRTGTNYGYTF. Written as DNA, the CDR3 is TGTGCCAGCAGCATACGGACAGGGACGAACTATGGCTACACCTTC. Drawing the rest from reference TRBV13 and TRBJ1-2, the complete variable domain is AAGVIQSPRHLIKEKRETATLKCYPIPRHDTVYWYQQGPGQDPQFLISFYEKMQSDKGSIPDRFSAQQFSDYHSELNMSSLELGDSALYFCASSIRTGTNYGYTFGSGTRLTVV.

This clonotype was seen a few times. The rearrangement joins TRBV28 to TRBJ1-3, with 9 bases that match TRBD1. The CDR3 contains 13 residues. Germline-derived CDR1 and CDR2 are MDHEN and SYDVKM. Trimming cost V 8 bases and J 5 bases; bases outside gene matches: 4. CDR3 nucleotides: TGTGCCAGCTCGGGACAGGGAAGAAACACCATATATTTT. This sequence encodes CASSGQGRNTIYF.

This clonotype was picked up a small number of times. The rearrangement joins TRBV4-3 to TRBJ1-6; no clear D gene. The CDR3 loop spans 15 amino acids. Germline V gene sequence: CDR1 LGHNA, CDR2 YSLEER. The V gene lost 1 base and the J gene lost 9 bases, with 13 bases spanning the gap. DNA for the CDR3: TGCGCCAGCAGCCAAGTGATGACACCGAGTTCACCCCTCCACTTT. Its translation: CASSQVMTPSSPLHF.

The rearrangement uses TRBV29-1 and TRBJ1-1, with a possible D match to TRBD1 (5 bases). The CDR3 sequence is 11 residues long. Germline V gene data show CDR1 as SQVTM and CDR2 as ANQGSEA. Trimming left V 6 bases short and J 3 bases short, with 8 bases between. The CDR3 bases are TGCAGCGTGGGCAGGGACACTGAAGCTTTCTTT. Protein sequence: CSVGRDTEAFF.

This clonotype has a handful of counts. The genes are TRBV29-1 and TRBJ1-2; maybe TRBD1 (5 bases). Trimming took off 4 bases at V and 2 bases at J, with 17 bases between the two ends. The CDR3 loop spans 15 amino acids. Germline V CDR1 and CDR2: SQVTM, ANQGSEA. The CDR3 DNA reads as TGCAGCGTTGGTTCTTCTTATTGGGGGAACTATGGCTACACCTTC. Its protein product is CSVGSSYWGNYGYTF.

This clonotype showed up many times. The gene calls are TRBV30 and TRBJ2-6, with 7 bases that match TRBD1. There are 20 residues in the CDR3. J lost 0 bases, V lost 1 base, and 15 bases had no gene match. Per the germline V gene, CDR1 is GTSNPN and CDR2 is SVGIG (reference sequence). The CDR3 loop is CAWSDQGEGGGLSGANVLTF. The CDR3, as DNA: TGTGCCTGGAGTGACCAAGGGGAAGGGGGCGGTCTCTCTGGGGCCAACGTCCTGACTTTC.

There are many counts of this clonotype. This rearrangement joins TRBV10-3 to TRBJ1-4; TRBD1 agrees at 8 bases. Germline V gives CDR1 ENHRY, CDR2 SYGVKD. This CDR3 has 16 amino acids. With V trimmed by 2 bases and J by 8 bases, 10 bases remained unmatched. CDR3 in DNA: TGTGCCATCAGTGAGCCCCGACAGGGGTTGAGGGAAAAACTGTTTTTT. Its translation is CAISEPRQGLREKLFF.

DNA of the CDR3: TGTGCCAGCAGTGAGGGGGACAACCGCTCCTACGAGCAGTACTTC. Encoded protein: CASSEGDNRSYEQYF. V usage is TRBV2 and J usage is TRBJ2-7, with D perhaps TRBD1 (6 bases). Germline-derived CDR1 and CDR2 are SNHLY and FYNNEI. CDR3 size: 15 residues. The V end lost 3 bases, the J end lost 0 bases, and 12 bases lay between the germline ends.

This clonotype was detected a few times. The chain uses TRBV29-1 and TRBJ2-2, with 11 bases lining up with TRBD1. With 6 bases clipped from V and 6 bases from J, the junction kept 6 bases outside the gene matches. The CDR3 runs to 14 residues. Germline CDR1 SQVTM, CDR2 ANQGSEA. The CDR3 DNA reads as TGCAGCGTGGGACAGGGGGGCAATCCCGGGGAGCTGTTTTTT. Its protein is CSVGQGGNPGELFF.

A note on this clonotype: A much bigger clone sits one base away, suggesting this may be a read error. The chain links TRBV6-2 or TRBV6-3 to TRBJ1-3; D remains unclear. Per germline, CDR1 MNHEY and CDR2 SVGEGT. V shed 7 bases and J shed 6 bases, with 19 bases lying between them. This CDR3 comprises 15 residues. As DNA, the CDR3 is TGTGCCAGCACCGAGACTGAATTATTTGAAAACACCATATATTTT. It codes for CASTETELFENTIYF.

The table lists this clonotype with many counts. This chain joins TRBV6-1 and TRBJ2-3; the match to TRBD2 covers 10 bases. The CDR3 runs 17 residues. Germline CDR1 reads MNHNS; CDR2 reads SASEGT. Trimming removed 8 bases from V and 0 bases from J; junction bases left unmatched: 11. CDR3 coding DNA: TGTGCCAGCCGGTGGGGACTAGCGCAATCTAGCACAGATACGCAGTATTTT. Its protein product is CASRWGLAQSSTDTQYF.

This clonotype was seen only a few times. The V call is TRBV9, the J call TRBJ1-1; tentatively, D is TRBD1 (6 bases). CDR1 is SGDLS, CDR2 YYNGEE, per germline. The germline V and J ends were trimmed by 3 bases and 6 bases, with 15 bases remaining between them. This CDR3 is built from 14 residues. CDR3 sequence (DNA): TGTGCCAGCAGCGCAAATCCAGGGGACTCTGAAGCTTTCTTT. Translating gives CASSANPGDSEAFF.

Note on this clonotype: A read error may explain this, as a much larger clone is one base away. The rearrangement links TRBV5-5 to TRBJ2-5; either TRBD1 or TRBD2 may supply D (6 bases each). This CDR3 is 14 amino acids long. Germline lookup yields CDR1 SGHKS and CDR2 YYEKEE (reference sequence). The CDR3 spells CASSLRAGEETQHF. DNA for the CDR3: TGTGCCAGCAGCTTGCGGGCAGGGGAGGAGACCCAGCACTTC.

This clonotype was recorded at least ten times. The gene calls are TRBV29-1 and TRBJ1-1, with 8 bases identical to TRBD1. CDR3 length equals 13 residues. Trimming cost V 7 bases and J 0 bases; bases outside gene matches: 4. Germline V gives CDR1 SQVTM, CDR2 ANQGSEA. The CDR3 DNA is TGCAGCGCCAGGACAGGGTTGAACACTGAAGCTTTCTTT. The encoded protein is CSARTGLNTEAFF.

This clonotype was observed many times. The chain joins TRBV9 to TRBJ1-3, with 11 positions matching TRBD1. The V gene's germline CDR1 is SGDLS and CDR2 YYNGEE. The length of the CDR3 is 15 residues. Losses at the gene ends were 1 base for V and 8 bases for J; bases not matched to a gene: 5. The CDR3 DNA is TGTGCCAGCAGCGTATTGGGACAGGGGGTAGACACCATATATTTT. It codes for CASSVLGQGVDTIYF.